One sample yielded the 19 T cell receptor beta chains listed below, sequenced in a study of Ad26.COV2.S vaccination and SARS-CoV-2 variants. The repertoire was sequenced with immunoSEQ multiplex PCR; TCRdb's copy has only in-frame clones and lacks some. The profile shows roughly 450,000 clones, 90% of them singletons. As to treatment: around 19 received Ad26.COV2.S at low or high dose, single or two shots; roughly five received placebo; per-sample allocation not given. All samples were drawn on day 63, counting from the first vaccine or placebo injection. The material was peripheral blood, obtained in a trial of Ad26.COV2.S vaccine versus placebo. The receptors here all came from a person between 18 and 65 years old who received the Ad26.COV2.S COVID-19 vaccine or a placebo.

The chain couples TRBV9 to TRBJ1-2; TRBD1 matches 7 bases. V lost 2 bases to trimming and J lost 14 bases; unmatched junction nucleotides: 6. The CDR3 has 11 amino acids. CDR1 and CDR2 (germline): SGDLS, YYNGEE. The CDR3, as DNA: TGTGCCAGCAGCGTTGGACAGGTTCTGACCTTC. Translating it yields CASSVGQVLTF.

The V call is TRBV28, the J call TRBJ2-1; D possibly corresponds to TRBD2 (5 bases). CDR1 is MDHEN and CDR2 is SYDVKM in the germline V gene. Trimming pared 4 bases from V and 13 bases from J, leaving 20 bases between. CDR3 length: 14 amino acids. CDR3 DNA sequence: TGTGCCAGCAGTTCTCTTCTAGCCACCACCGCCCAGTTCTTC. It translates to CASSSLLATTAQFF.

This sequence joins TRBV12-3 or TRBV12-4 and TRBJ2-1; D is unresolved. This CDR3 has 11 residues. The V and J ends lost 5 bases and 9 bases respectively, with 8 bases between them. For the CDR3, the DNA is TGTGCCAGCAGTCTAGACCTTGAGCAGTTCTTC. Its protein is CASSLDLEQFF.

The genes are TRBV7-2 and TRBJ1-1, with D tentatively TRBD1 (5 bases). The CDR3 sequence is 13 residues long. CDR1 and CDR2 (germline): SGHTA, FQGNSA. Trimming removed 5 bases at V and 6 bases at J, with 13 bases between. CDR3 nucleotide sequence: TGTGCCAGCAGCCGAGACGGGACGTCTGAAGCTTTCTTT. Its protein product is CASSRDGTSEAFF.

The chain joins TRBV4-3 to TRBJ2-7, with TRBD2 matching over 10 bases. This CDR3 comprises 16 residues. Germline trimming cut 0 bases from V and 2 bases from J; bases unmatched to any gene: 4. Per germline, CDR1 LGHNA and CDR2 YSLEER. The CDR3 protein is CASSQDRSGRAYEQYF. The CDR3 coding sequence is TGCGCCAGCAGCCAAGATAGAAGCGGGAGGGCCTACGAGCAGTACTTC.

The chain joins TRBV29-1 to TRBJ2-7, with 10 bases that match TRBD1. Looked up from germline, CDR1 is SQVTM and CDR2 is ANQGSEA. CDR3 length: 13 amino acids. J gave up 4 bases and V 4 bases, and 4 bases lay outside the gene matches. The CDR3 DNA follows: TGCAGCGTTGGGACAGGGGGAAGTTACGAGCAGTACTTC. This sequence encodes CSVGTGGSYEQYF.

The DNA for the CDR3 is TGTGCCAGCAGCCAAGCAAAGGGGGCCGGAAACACCATATATTTT. This translates into CASSQAKGAGNTIYF. The rearrangement uses TRBV3-1 (or the pseudogene TRBV3-2) and TRBJ1-3; 7 nucleotides agree with TRBD1. This CDR3 spans 15 amino acids. J was trimmed by 4 bases and V by 1 base; bases with no gene match: 4. Germline-derived CDR1 and CDR2 are LGHDT and YNNKEL (reference sequence).

The rearrangement links TRBV9 to TRBJ2-5; TRBD2 matches 9 bases. Germline assignment: CDR1 SGDLS and CDR2 YYNGEE. The junction had 4 bases not matched to a gene; V was cut back by 0 bases and J by 1 base. The CDR3 runs 16 residues. The chain's CDR3 is CASSVGSSGIQETQYF. The CDR3 DNA reads TGTGCCAGCAGCGTAGGATCTAGCGGGATCCAAGAGACCCAGTACTTC. The complete variable domain, with remaining parts taken from reference TRBV9 and TRBJ2-5, reads DSGVTQTPKHLITATGQRVTLRCSPRSGDLSVYWYQQSLDQGLQFLIQYYNGEERAKGNILERFSAQQFPDLHSELNLSSLELGDSALYFCASSVGSSGIQETQYFGPGTRLLVL.

The CDR3 sequence is CASSVVEPRSPIYEQYF. Here the CDR3 DNA reads TGTGCCAGCAGCGTAGTGGAACCGCGAAGCCCCATTTACGAGCAGTACTTC. V gene TRBV9 combines with J gene TRBJ2-7; no clear D. Germline values: CDR1 SGDLS, CDR2 YYNGEE. The CDR3 has 17 residues. V was clipped by 0 bases and J by 4 bases, with 20 bases between them.

The CDR3 loop is CASSPPGADAFF. The CDR3 DNA reads as TGTGCCAGCAGTCCGCCGGGGGCGGATGCTTTCTTT. The V gene is TRBV6-5, the J gene TRBJ1-1; possibly TRBD1 for D (6 bases). Germline V gene data show CDR1 as MNHEY and CDR2 as SVGAGI. CDR3 size: 12 residues. V lost 5 bases and J 11 bases, leaving 15 bases between the germline ends.

The chain uses TRBV2 and TRBJ2-7; D may be TRBD1 (6 bases). This CDR3 spans 13 amino acids. CDR1 is SNHLY and CDR2 is FYNNEI in the germline V gene. Trimming removed 10 bases at V and 3 bases at J, with 16 bases between. For the CDR3, the DNA is TGTGCCACAAGAGACAGGAACAACTACGAGCAGTACTTC. This gives the protein CATRDRNNYEQYF.

The genes are TRBV19 and TRBJ2-1, with D possibly being TRBD2 (5 bases). CDR3 length: 15 residues. Germline V gene sequence: CDR1 LNHDA, CDR2 SQIVND (reference sequence). Trimming removed 2 bases from V and 5 bases from J, with 13 bases in between. CDR3 region: CASSIRWENHNEQFF. CDR3 DNA: TGTGCCAGTAGTATAAGGTGGGAGAATCACAATGAGCAGTTCTTC.

The chain employs TRBV7-9 and TRBJ2-1, with 12 positions matching TRBD2. The CDR3 loop spans 17 amino acids. Germline trimming cut 3 bases from V and 7 bases from J; bases unmatched to any gene: 10. In germline, CDR1 is SEHNR, CDR2 FQNEAQ (reference sequence). CDR3 sequence: CASSFPASGRAWNEQFF. CDR3 bases: TGTGCCAGCAGCTTTCCGGCTAGCGGGAGGGCCTGGAATGAGCAGTTCTTC.

The gene calls are TRBV7-2 and TRBJ2-3; D not resolved. CDR3 size: 14 residues. Germline CDR1 reads SGHTA; CDR2 reads FQGNSA. Deletions cut 1 base from V and 2 bases from J, with 7 bases between. CDR3 in DNA: TGTGCCAGCAGCTTAGGCGCTAACACAGATACGCAGTATTTT. Protein product: CASSLGANTDTQYF. The complete variable domain, with remaining parts taken from reference TRBV7-2 and TRBJ2-3, reads GAGVSQSPSNKVTEKGKDVELRCDPISGHTALYWYRQSLGQGLEFLIYFQGNSAPDKSGLPSDRFSAERTGGSVSTLTIQRTQQEDSAVYLCASSLGANTDTQYFGPGTRLTVL.

V and J are TRBV2 and TRBJ2-5, with 13 bases fitting TRBD2. CDR3 length: 16 amino acids. CDR1 SNHLY and CDR2 FYNNEI come from the germline V gene. J was trimmed by 5 bases and V by 9 bases; bases with no gene match: 12. The CDR3, as DNA: TGTGCCAGTTCCGGGGAACTAGCGGGAGGGTTTGAGACCCAGTACTTC. Residues: CASSGELAGGFETQYF.

Written as DNA, the CDR3 is TGTGCCAGCAGCCCGGCGACAGGAGACTTCCTCTACGAGCAGTACTTC. Its translation is CASSPATGDFLYEQYF. The chain combines TRBV7-8 with TRBJ2-7; a possible D gene is TRBD1 (6 bases). The CDR3 totals 16 residues. V gave up 5 bases and J gave up 3 bases, with 20 bases separating them. Germline CDR1 and CDR2: SGHVS and FQNEAQ.

This clone was found once. V and J are TRBV9 and TRBJ2-1; 12 bases map to TRBD2. CDR1 SGDLS and CDR2 YYNGEE come from the germline V gene. J gave up 5 bases and V 3 bases, and 15 bases lay outside the gene matches. The CDR3 spans 19 residues. CDR3 bases: TGTGCCAGCAGCGCACGAGGGGGGACTAGCGGGCGTCTTAACAATGAGCAGTTCTTC. Protein product: CASSARGGTSGRLNNEQFF.

The chain combines TRBV3-1 (or the pseudogene TRBV3-2) with TRBJ2-1, with D unresolved. The germline CDR1 and CDR2 sequences are LGHDT and YNNKEL (reference sequence). Trimming stripped 3 bases from V and 8 bases from J, with 11 bases between. This CDR3 spans 13 amino acids. CDR3 region: CASSQQRVDEQFF. CDR3 DNA: TGTGCCAGCAGCCAGCAAAGAGTCGATGAGCAGTTCTTC.

This clone was picked up a small number of times. V is TRBV30 and J is TRBJ1-1, with a possible D match to TRBD1 (5 bases). This CDR3 is built from 14 residues. V was trimmed by 2 bases and J by 3 bases, leaving 13 bases between them. The germline V gene encodes CDR1 GTSNPN and CDR2 SVGIG (reference sequence). CDR3 sequence: CAWSKGARDTEAFF. The DNA of the CDR3 is TGTGCCTGGAGTAAAGGGGCAAGGGACACTGAAGCTTTCTTT.